The 27 T cell receptor beta chains given below trace back to one sample, sequenced in a study of T-cell reconstitution after alpha-beta-depleted transplantation in children. For TCRbeta, the library was prepared with unique molecular identifiers. Each CDR3 protein gets one entry after TCRdb re-called the PCR reads with MiXCR. In the table there are about 400,000 distinct CDR3 sequences, around 21% of which are singletons. The source material was PBMCs from the stem cell graft donor, sampled from the stem cell graft. The receptors were sampled from a human donor who donated a stem cell graft to a child with acute myeloid leukemia.

This clonotype was observed a few times. The chain combines TRBV12-3 or TRBV12-4 with TRBJ2-2; D is uncertain. The CDR3 is 15 amino acids. The germline V and J ends were trimmed by 7 bases and 1 base, with 13 bases remaining between them. This CDR3 is CASTSPDGNTGELFF. In DNA, the CDR3 is TGTGCCAGCACCTCCCCGGACGGGAACACCGGGGAGCTGTTTTTT.

The chain employs TRBV28 and TRBJ2-7; tentative D call: TRBD1 (6 bases). Trimming pared 2 bases from V and 0 bases from J, leaving 11 bases between. The CDR3 contains 15 residues. Germline loops: CDR1 MDHEN, CDR2 SYDVKM. CDR3 region: CASSLRQAFSYEQYF. The CDR3 DNA follows: TGTGCCAGCAGTTTAAGACAGGCGTTCTCCTACGAGCAGTACTTC. Supplemented by reference TRBV28 and TRBJ2-7, the full variable domain reads DVKVTQSSRYLVKRTGEKVFLECVQDMDHENMFWYRQDPGLGLRLIYFSYDVKMKEKGDIPEGYSVSREKKERFSLILESASTNQTSMYLCASSLRQAFSYEQYFGPGTRLTVT.

J is TRBJ2-7 and V is TRBV15; no clear D. Trimming pared 3 bases from V and 2 bases from J, leaving 11 bases between. CDR1 is LNHNV and CDR2 is YYDKDF in the germline V gene (reference sequence). The CDR3 has 14 residues. For the CDR3, the DNA is TGTGCCACCAGCAGTTCGAGTATGGCCTACGAGCAGTACTTC. Translated, it gives CATSSSSMAYEQYF.

This clonotype was observed a handful of times. The chain uses TRBV20-1 and TRBJ2-1; the D is unclear. Germline lookup yields CDR1 DFQATT and CDR2 SNEGSKA (reference sequence). The CDR3 has 14 residues. The V gene lost 7 bases and the J gene lost 3 bases, with 16 bases spanning the gap. The CDR3 is CSVPGDRGYNEQFF. For the CDR3, the DNA is TGCAGTGTACCGGGTGATCGCGGCTACAATGAGCAGTTCTTC.

This clonotype has at least ten counts. The genes are TRBV2 and TRBJ2-2; the match to TRBD1 covers 9 bases. The V gene end was trimmed by 6 bases and the J gene end by 6 bases; junction bases not matched to a gene: 8. This CDR3 contains 15 residues. CDR1 is SNHLY and CDR2 is FYNNEI in the germline V gene. In nucleotides, the CDR3 is TGTGCCAGCAGGGGACAGGGAAGGTCTTCCGGGGAGCTGTTTTTT. Protein product: CASRGQGRSSGELFF.

There are many counts of this clonotype. This chain links TRBV29-1 with TRBJ2-1; 11 nucleotides align to TRBD2. The V segment lost 4 bases and the J segment 7 bases; nucleotides outside the gene matches: 9. The CDR3 length is 15 residues. Germline CDR1 SQVTM, CDR2 ANQGSEA. The CDR3 DNA is TGCAGCGTTGGAGGGCTAGCGGGAGGATGGAATGAGCAGTTCTTC. This gives the protein CSVGGLAGGWNEQFF.

This clonotype was observed a handful of times. The gene calls are TRBV20-1 and TRBJ1-1; no definite D call. V was trimmed by 1 base and J by 0 bases, leaving 9 bases between them. Germline V CDR1 and CDR2: DFQATT, SNEGSKA (reference sequence). The CDR3 is 14 residues long. In DNA form, the CDR3 reads TGCAGTGCTAGAGTCCGCTACATGAACACTGAAGCTTTCTTT. Protein sequence: CSARVRYMNTEAFF.

This chain links TRBV27 with TRBJ2-7; TRBD1 or TRBD2 may be the D gene (6 bases each). Trimming removed 2 bases at V and 4 bases at J, with 12 bases between. The CDR3 covers 14 residues. The V gene's germline CDR1 is MNHEY and CDR2 SMNVEV (reference sequence). The CDR3 DNA follows: TGTGCCAGCAGTTTACGGGGGCCAGAGTACGAGCAGTACTTC. This codes for CASSLRGPEYEQYF.

The genes are TRBV4-1 and TRBJ1-1; D uncertain. This CDR3 is 15 amino acids long. The V end lost 4 bases, the J end lost 0 bases, and 12 bases lay between the germline ends. Germline V gives CDR1 MGHRA, CDR2 YSYEKL. The CDR3 loop is CASSLGSAVNTEAFF. DNA of the CDR3: TGCGCCAGCAGCCTCGGAAGCGCAGTGAACACTGAAGCTTTCTTT.

The chain has TRBV28 and TRBJ2-1, with 11 bases that match TRBD2. The germline V gene has CDR1 MDHEN and CDR2 SYDVKM. The CDR3 has 16 amino acids. V shed 3 bases and J 5 bases; nucleotides not matched to a gene: 6. The CDR3 DNA sequence: TGTGCCAGCAGTTTTATTTCGGGACTAGCGGACAATGAGCAGTTCTTC. Protein: CASSFISGLADNEQFF. Variable domain in full (rest from reference TRBV28 and TRBJ2-1): DVKVTQSSRYLVKRTGEKVFLECVQDMDHENMFWYRQDPGLGLRLIYFSYDVKMKEKGDIPEGYSVSREKKERFSLILESASTNQTSMYLCASSFISGLADNEQFFGPGTRLTVL.

There are many counts of this clonotype. V is TRBV7-8 and J is TRBJ2-1, with D uncertain. The V and J ends lost 3 bases and 4 bases respectively, with 10 bases between them. CDR3 length equals 14 residues. From germline, CDR1 is SGHVS and CDR2 FQNEAQ. The CDR3 bases are TGTGCCAGCAGCTTTTCCGACCTATACAATGAGCAGTTCTTC. This encodes CASSFSDLYNEQFF.

The V call is TRBV2, the J call TRBJ2-5; D gene unclear. V lost 5 bases and J lost 3, with 19 bases in between. The CDR3 spans 16 residues. Per the germline V gene, CDR1 is SNHLY and CDR2 is FYNNEI. The CDR3 spells CASSSLIGSGEETQYF. CDR3 nucleotide sequence: TGTGCCAGCAGTTCTCTGATCGGGTCTGGTGAAGAGACCCAGTACTTC. The whole variable domain, remainder taken from reference TRBV2 and TRBJ2-5, is EPEVTQTPSHQVTQMGQEVILRCVPISNHLYFYWYRQILGQKVEFLVSFYNNEISEKSEIFDDQFSVERPDGSNFTLKIRSTKLEDSAMYFCASSSLIGSGEETQYFGPGTRLLVL.

The V and J genes are TRBV19 and TRBJ1-2; the match to TRBD1 covers 9 bases. Losses at the gene ends were 5 bases for V and 6 bases for J; bases not matched to a gene: 10. CDR3 length: 15 amino acids. The germline V gene has CDR1 LNHDA and CDR2 SQIVND (reference sequence). The CDR3 is CASSLGQGIRDGYTF. As DNA, the CDR3 is TGTGCCAGTAGTCTCGGACAGGGGATTAGGGATGGCTACACCTTC.

This clonotype was observed a few times. The chain uses TRBV29-1 and TRBJ1-2; D gene uncertain. CDR3 size: 13 residues. CDR1 SQVTM and CDR2 ANQGSEA come from the germline V gene. Trimming removed 1 base from V and 6 bases from J, with 12 bases in between. The DNA of the CDR3 is TGCAGCGTTGAAGGGACCCGACGGCATGGCTACACCTTC. Translated: CSVEGTRRHGYTF.

This clonotype was counted a few times. Without the conserved terminal phenylalanine or tryptophan, this CDR3 likely stems from a read error. V gene TRBV4-2 combines with J gene TRBJ2-1, with 10 positions matching TRBD2. The CDR3 has 15 amino acids. Per germline, CDR1 LGHNA and CDR2 YNFKEQ. V was clipped by 7 bases and J by 2 bases; unmatched bases: 5. The CDR3 DNA reads TGTGCCAGCACCCCTAGCGGGAGTGCCTACAATGAGCAGTTCCTC. Amino acid sequence: CASTPSGSAYNEQFL.

This clonotype was counted only a few times. V usage is TRBV12-3 or TRBV12-4 and J usage is TRBJ2-1; D is unresolved. Trimming took off 0 bases at V and 9 bases at J, with 18 bases between the two ends. The CDR3 has 16 residues. The CDR3, as DNA: TGTGCCAGCAGTTTAGCGGTAACCCTCCTTATGGGTGAGCAGTTCTTC. This translates into CASSLAVTLLMGEQFF.

The chain combines TRBV2 with TRBJ2-1; TRBD1 agrees at 10 bases. V shed 7 bases, J shed 6 bases, and the junction held 6 bases outside the gene matches. CDR3 length: 14 amino acids. Per germline, CDR1 SNHLY and CDR2 FYNNEI. CDR3 sequence (DNA): TGTGCCAGCATTGGGACAGGGGACCTCAATGAGCAGTTCTTC. Its translation: CASIGTGDLNEQFF.

This clonotype appeared a few times. This chain connects TRBV5-4 to TRBJ2-1; D ambiguous. The CDR3 covers 14 residues. V lost 3 bases, J lost 8 bases, and 15 bases lay in between. The germline V gene encodes CDR1 SGHNT and CDR2 YYREEE (reference sequence). CDR3 residues: CASSSKGMLYEQFF. DNA for the CDR3: TGTGCCAGCAGCTCAAAAGGGATGCTGTATGAGCAGTTCTTC.

This clonotype was recorded at least ten times. This chain uses TRBV5-6 with TRBJ2-7, with D perhaps TRBD2 (5 bases). The CDR3 loop spans 15 amino acids. The germline CDR1 and CDR2 sequences are SGHDT and YYEEEE. Trimming took off 0 bases at V and 1 base at J, with 11 bases between the two ends. The CDR3 region has the DNA TGTGCCAGCAGCTTGGGTCCGGGGAAATCCTACGAGCAGTACTTC. This codes for CASSLGPGKSYEQYF.

This clonotype was seen more than once but under ten times. The V gene is TRBV27, the J gene TRBJ2-2; D tentatively fits TRBD1 or TRBD2 (5 bases each). The CDR3 totals 16 residues. The V gene lost 2 bases and the J gene lost 3 bases, with 13 bases spanning the gap. Germline assignment: CDR1 MNHEY and CDR2 SMNVEV (reference sequence). The CDR3 bases are TGTGCCAGCAGTTTAACGGGGCAGGGCGACACCGGGGAGCTGTTTTTT. Encoded protein: CASSLTGQGDTGELFF.

A remark on this clonotype: It may be a read error: a sequence one base away is much more abundant. The rearrangement uses TRBV5-1 and TRBJ2-1; 11 nucleotides match TRBD1. Per germline, CDR1 SGHRS and CDR2 YFSETQ. The CDR3 spans 15 residues. Unmatched junction bases numbered 3, after V lost 5 bases and J lost 2 bases. In DNA form, the CDR3 reads TGCGCCAGCAGGCCGGGACAGGGGGCCTACAATGAGCAGTTCTTC. This gives the protein CASRPGQGAYNEQFF. Combining the CDR3 with reference TRBV5-1 and TRBJ2-1 gives the whole variable domain KAGVTQTPRYLIKTRGQQVTLSCSPISGHRSVSWYQQTPGQGLQFLFEYFSETQRNKGNFPGRFSGRQFSNSRSEMNVSTLELGDSALYLCASRPGQGAYNEQFFGPGTRLTVL.

This clonotype was seen many times. This sequence joins TRBV29-1 and TRBJ1-2; TRBD1 is a possible D gene (5 bases). The V gene's germline CDR1 is SQVTM and CDR2 ANQGSEA. The CDR3 runs 13 residues. The V and J ends lost 0 bases and 7 bases respectively, with 12 bases between them. The CDR3 loop is CSVEDRSGFGYTF. CDR3 sequence (DNA): TGCAGCGTTGAAGATCGGTCAGGGTTTGGCTACACCTTC.

This clonotype occurred a few times. The chain uses TRBV11-2 and TRBJ2-3, with D perhaps matching TRBD1 (5 bases). The germline CDR1 and CDR2 sequences are SGHAT and FQNNGV. CDR3 length: 12 amino acids. V lost 5 bases and J 5 bases, leaving 8 bases between the germline ends. The CDR3 DNA sequence: TGTGCCAGCAGCCAGGGTCGAGATACGCAGTATTTT. Its translation is CASSQGRDTQYF.

About this clonotype itself: One end of the junction does not line up with germline, which may come from a read error. The V and J genes are TRBV12-3 or TRBV12-4 and TRBJ2-1; 8 bases map to TRBD2. CDR3 length equals 12 residues. CDR3 DNA sequence: TGTGCCAGCAGTTCGCAGCAGAAAGCGGGGGTCTTC. Amino acid sequence: CASSSQQKAGVF.

Concerning this clonotype: Mismatch with germline at one junction end may stem from a read error. DNA of the CDR3: TGTGCCAGCAGGCGGACAGGGAATTATGGCTACCCCTTC. This translates into CASRRTGNYGYPF. The chain joins TRBV28 to TRBJ1-2, with 8 bases that match TRBD1. Germline V CDR1 and CDR2: MDHEN, SYDVKM. This CDR3 has 13 amino acids.

This clonotype was seen only a few times. J is TRBJ1-2 and V is TRBV6-5; D is perhaps TRBD1 (6 bases). Germline CDR1 and CDR2: MNHEY and SVGAGI. This CDR3 has 13 amino acids. V was shortened by 6 bases and J by 9 bases, with 17 bases between the two germline ends. Here the CDR3 DNA reads TGTGCCAGCAGATCCGACAGGACCCTAAGCTACACCTTC. Protein product: CASRSDRTLSYTF.

The table lists this clonotype with a few counts. The gene calls are TRBV10-3 and TRBJ2-5, with D tentatively TRBD1 (5 bases). CDR1 is ENHRY, CDR2 SYGVKD, per germline. The ends were cut back, 8 bases at V and 0 bases at J, with 10 bases in the middle. The CDR3 covers 13 residues. This CDR3 is CAIATDYQETQYF. In DNA form, the CDR3 reads TGTGCCATCGCGACAGATTACCAAGAGACCCAGTACTTC.